These 24 T cell receptor beta chains share one sample of origin, sequenced in a study of shared clonotypes between healthy human individuals. Only CD45RO-negative cells positively selected for CCR7 counted as naive CD8 cells, so terminally differentiated effector memory CD45RA+ cells were excluded. Sequencing was performed with immunoSEQ multiplex PCR; in TCRdb, only in-frame clones are kept and a portion is missing. The sample has about 590,000 clones; less than 97% are singletons. The sequenced material came from naive CD8+ T cells sorted from blood. These receptors came from a woman aged 25 to 39 in good health.

The chain has TRBV28 and TRBJ2-5; weak D call: TRBD1 (5 bases). The V end lost 6 bases, the J end lost 0 bases, and 8 bases lay between the germline ends. CDR1 is MDHEN and CDR2 is SYDVKM in the germline V gene. CDR3 length: 13 residues. CDR3 region: CASSRRDQETQYF. CDR3 coding DNA: TGTGCCAGCAGCCGCAGGGACCAAGAGACCCAGTACTTC.

The chain joins TRBV28 to TRBJ1-2; no clear D gene. The germline CDR1 and CDR2 sequences are MDHEN and SYDVKM. The CDR3 is 14 residues long. With 6 bases removed from V and 4 bases from J, the gap between germline ends came to 15 bases. Here the CDR3 reads CASSSNLWGYGYTF. CDR3 DNA: TGTGCCAGCAGCTCTAATCTCTGGGGCTATGGCTACACCTTC.

V gene TRBV13 combines with J gene TRBJ2-5; D unclear. V lost 1 base, J lost 4 bases, and 7 bases lay in between. The CDR3 has 13 amino acids. CDR1 PRHDT and CDR2 FYEKMQ come from the germline V gene (reference sequence). CDR3 region: CASSLVGRETQYF. CDR3 DNA: TGTGCCAGCAGCTTAGTGGGAAGAGAGACCCAGTACTTC.

CDR3 DNA: TGTGCCAGCAGCCAGGATCTAGCGGGAGGGATGGAGACCCAGTACTTC. It is translated as CASSQDLAGGMETQYF. The chain uses TRBV4-2 and TRBJ2-5, with 12 bases fitting TRBD2. The CDR3 extends over 16 amino acids. The germline gives CDR1 LGHNA, CDR2 YNFKEQ. Trimming at V came to 3 bases and at J to 5 bases, leaving 7 bases not matched to a gene.

V gene TRBV7-8 combines with J gene TRBJ2-5, with 13 nucleotides matching TRBD2. Trimming removed 2 bases from V and 2 bases from J; junction bases left unmatched: 8. The CDR3 totals 18 residues. Germline lookup yields CDR1 SGHVS and CDR2 FQNEAQ. The CDR3 nucleotides are TGTGCCAGCAGCTTAAAACTAGCGGGAGGGATAATTCAAGAGACCCAGTACTTC. Translating gives CASSLKLAGGIIQETQYF.

This rearrangement joins TRBV19 to TRBJ2-1; TRBD2 agrees at 7 bases. Germline CDR1 reads LNHDA; CDR2 reads SQIVND (reference sequence). V gave up 0 bases and J gave up 2 bases; unmatched junction bases: 7. CDR3 length: 17 residues. CDR3 region: CASSIDGGSGAYNEQFF. The CDR3 DNA is TGTGCCAGTAGTATAGACGGGGGGAGCGGGGCCTACAATGAGCAGTTCTTC. Full variable domain (rest looked up from reference TRBV19 and TRBJ2-1): DGGITQSPKYLFRKEGQNVTLSCEQNLNHDAMYWYRQDPGQGLRLIYYSQIVNDFQKGDIAEGYSVSREKKESFPLTVTSAQKNPTAFYLCASSIDGGSGAYNEQFFGPGTRLTVL.

The rearrangement links TRBV28 to TRBJ2-7; no definite D call. V was pared by 5 bases and J by 3 bases, with 17 bases between. Germline V gives CDR1 MDHEN, CDR2 SYDVKM. The CDR3 has 15 residues. In nucleotides, the CDR3 is TGTGCCAGCAGTCTCCGACAACGGTCGGGCTACGAGCAGTACTTC. The encoded protein is CASSLRQRSGYEQYF.

The J gene is TRBJ2-7, the V gene TRBV4-2; 9 bases agree with TRBD2. CDR3 length: 20 amino acids. CDR1 LGHNA and CDR2 YNFKEQ come from the germline V gene. V shed 4 bases, J shed 0 bases, and the junction held 19 bases outside the gene matches. CDR3 residues: CASSREAGTSSSVSSYEQYF. Written as DNA, the CDR3 is TGTGCCAGCAGCCGAGAGGCCGGGACTAGCTCCTCTGTGAGCTCCTACGAGCAGTACTTC.

The chain has TRBV4-2 and TRBJ2-5; D is uncertain. The DNA end is a closer match to TRBJ2-7, so the J assignment may be wrong. From germline, CDR1 is LGHNA and CDR2 YNFKEQ. The CDR3 sequence is 11 residues long. The CDR3 spells CASSQGFEQYF. The CDR3 DNA is TGTGCCAGCAGCCAAGGGTTCGAGCAGTACTTC.

The genes are TRBV11-2 and TRBJ2-7; no clear D. Germline V gives CDR1 SGHAT, CDR2 FQNNGV. There are 12 residues in the CDR3. The V end was cut by 0 bases, the J end by 5 bases, with 5 bases between. Here the CDR3 reads CASSLDWDEQYF. CDR3 coding DNA: TGTGCCAGCAGCTTAGATTGGGACGAGCAGTACTTC. Variable domain in full (rest from reference TRBV11-2 and TRBJ2-7): EAGVAQSPRYKIIEKRQSVAFWCNPISGHATLYWYQQILGQGPKLLIQFQNNGVVDDSQLPKDRFSAERLKGVDSTLKIQPAKLEDSAVYLCASSLDWDEQYFGPGTRLTVT.

V usage is TRBV5-5 and J usage is TRBJ1-1; weak D call: TRBD1 (5 bases). Trimming left V 1 base short and J 1 base short, with 11 bases between. The CDR3 extends over 15 amino acids. Germline lookup yields CDR1 SGHKS and CDR2 YYEKEE (reference sequence). This CDR3 reads CASSLPLQGNTEAFF. The CDR3 nucleotides are TGTGCCAGCAGCTTGCCCCTTCAGGGGAACACTGAAGCTTTCTTT.

This chain joins TRBV13 and TRBJ2-3, with 11 bases aligning to TRBD2. The germline V gene encodes CDR1 PRHDT and CDR2 FYEKMQ (reference sequence). This CDR3 is built from 17 residues. J was trimmed by 5 bases and V by 5 bases; bases with no gene match: 12. CDR3 region: CASSPSLAGGNGDTQYF. The CDR3 nucleotides are TGTGCCAGCAGCCCCTCGTTAGCGGGAGGGAATGGAGATACGCAGTATTTT.

The gene calls are TRBV27 and TRBJ1-6; D is unresolved. The CDR3 has 12 amino acids. The ends were cut back, 6 bases at V and 7 bases at J, with 7 bases in the middle. Germline V gene lookup returns CDR1 MNHEY and CDR2 SMNVEV (reference sequence). CDR3 DNA: TGTGCCAGCAGCTCGGGGAATTCACCCCTCCACTTT. Protein: CASSSGNSPLHF.

The V and J genes are TRBV2 and TRBJ1-2; 7 bases match TRBD1. Germline V gives CDR1 SNHLY, CDR2 FYNNEI. This CDR3 has 14 residues. V shed 7 bases, J shed 3 bases, and the junction held 8 bases outside the gene matches. CDR3 sequence (DNA): TGTGCCAGCACCGACGGGGACAGATACTATGGCTACACCTTC. It codes for CASTDGDRYYGYTF.

The chain is built from TRBV4-2 and TRBJ1-1, with D hard to call. The V gene's germline CDR1 is LGHNA and CDR2 YNFKEQ. The CDR3 totals 13 residues. V lost 5 bases and J lost 2, with 9 bases in between. CDR3 bases: TGTGCCAGCAGCTTGTGGGTAAACACTGAAGCTTTCTTT. This translates into CASSLWVNTEAFF.

The chain links TRBV2 to TRBJ1-2; D perhaps matches TRBD1 (5 bases). CDR1 is SNHLY and CDR2 is FYNNEI in the germline V gene. V lost 1 base, J lost 6 bases, and 12 bases lay in between. There are 14 residues in the CDR3. The CDR3, as DNA: TGTGCCAGCAGTGAAGGGTCAGGGAACAATGGCTACACCTTC. Amino acid sequence: CASSEGSGNNGYTF. The complete variable domain, with remaining parts taken from reference TRBV2 and TRBJ1-2, reads EPEVTQTPSHQVTQMGQEVILRCVPISNHLYFYWYRQILGQKVEFLVSFYNNEISEKSEIFDDQFSVERPDGSNFTLKIRSTKLEDSAMYFCASSEGSGNNGYTFGSGTRLTVV.

The V call is TRBV30, the J call TRBJ1-6; TRBD1 matches at 9 bases. V lost 5 bases, J lost 6 bases, and 5 bases stayed unmatched. The germline V gene has CDR1 GTSNPN and CDR2 SVGIG (reference sequence). This CDR3 spans 14 amino acids. In nucleotides, the CDR3 is TGTGCCTGGGGTCCGGGACAGGGTAATTCACCCCTCCACTTT. Residues: CAWGPGQGNSPLHF.

The rearrangement uses TRBV20-1 and TRBJ2-7; D might be TRBD1 (5 bases). The germline CDR1 and CDR2 sequences are DFQATT and SNEGSKA (reference sequence). The V end was cut by 4 bases, the J end by 4 bases, with 5 bases between. This CDR3 has 10 residues. The CDR3 nucleotides read TGCAGTGCTACAGGGTACGAGCAGTACTTC. Protein sequence: CSATGYEQYF.

The table lists this clone with a few counts. The CDR3 sequence is CASSEKGMSTEAFF. DNA for the CDR3: TGTGCCAGCAGTGAAAAGGGGATGAGCACTGAAGCTTTCTTT. The J gene is TRBJ1-1, the V gene TRBV2; D is perhaps TRBD1 (5 bases). Trimming shortened V by 2 bases and J by 4 bases, and 11 bases separated the two germline ends. CDR3 length: 14 amino acids. Germline values: CDR1 SNHLY, CDR2 FYNNEI.

The chain recombines TRBV27 with TRBJ2-1, with 7 bases fitting TRBD1. Trimming took 5 bases from V and 7 from J; bases not matched to a gene: 11. Germline-derived CDR1 and CDR2 are MNHEY and SMNVEV (reference sequence). CDR3 size: 15 residues. CDR3 sequence: CASSLWGQGVNEQFF. CDR3 DNA sequence: TGTGCCAGCAGTCTCTGGGGCCAGGGGGTGAATGAGCAGTTCTTC.

The chain joins TRBV30 to TRBJ2-7; no clear D gene. CDR1 and CDR2 (germline): GTSNPN, SVGIG (reference sequence). V gave up 0 bases and J gave up 3 bases, with 6 bases separating them. The CDR3 length is 12 residues. The CDR3 region is CAWSVSFYEQYF. Written as DNA, the CDR3 is TGTGCCTGGAGTGTATCCTTCTACGAGCAGTACTTC.

In regard to this clone: This same CDR3 is encoded by further DNA sequences in the sample. This rearrangement joins TRBV13 to TRBJ1-3; D might be TRBD1 (5 bases). CDR1 and CDR2 (germline): PRHDT, FYEKMQ (reference sequence). V was trimmed by 5 bases and J by 0 bases, leaving 11 bases between them. CDR3 length equals 15 residues. The CDR3 DNA reads as TGTGCCAGCAGCCCGGGACTGAGCTCTGGAAACACCATATATTTT. This translates into CASSPGLSSGNTIYF.

The chain carries TRBV2 and TRBJ2-1; TRBD2 aligns across 9 bases. V gave up 4 bases and J gave up 8 bases; unmatched junction bases: 21. The CDR3 runs 19 residues. Germline V gene data show CDR1 as SNHLY and CDR2 as FYNNEI. DNA for the CDR3: TGTGCCAGCAGTGTCAGCGTGGCTAGCGGGGACAAGGGGGGCGATGAGCAGTTCTTC. It codes for CASSVSVASGDKGGDEQFF.

This sequence joins TRBV28 and TRBJ1-4; D not resolved. CDR3 size: 14 residues. The germline V and J ends were trimmed by 6 bases and 10 bases, with 18 bases remaining between them. Germline V gives CDR1 MDHEN, CDR2 SYDVKM. The chain's CDR3 is CASSLTAKVGKLFF. The CDR3 coding sequence is TGTGCCAGCAGCCTTACAGCGAAAGTCGGAAAACTGTTTTTT.